These T cell receptor beta chains were read from a single sample in a study of CD8+ T cells in alopecia areata. The assay was immunoSEQ multiplex PCR, and TCRdb's table has in-frame clones only and misses some. In the table there are around 120,000 clones, 50% to 55% of which are singletons. The input for sequencing was CD4+ T cells sorted from blood, taken at week 4, from a patient treated with tofacitinib. These receptors were collected from a human donor with alopecia areata. CDR3s include the opening cysteine and the closing phenylalanine or tryptophan. Fields, in order: J gene, D gene, clone size, V gene, CDR3 protein, CDR3 DNA. D genes are given only for firm matches. Some rows mark clone size as missing; the rest say once, few, many or name a class of expanded clone.

TRBJ2-3 TRBD1 - TRBV7-8 CASRRARDRGRTDTQYF TGTGCCAGCAGGCGGGCCCGGGACAGGGGGCGCACAGATACGCAGTATTTT
TRBJ2-7 TRBD2 - TRBV4-2 CASSQGGTSGTYEQYF TGTGCCAGCAGCCAAGGGGGGACTAGCGGAACCTACGAGCAGTACTTC
TRBJ2-7 - - TRBV5-1 CASSLSRLRTEQYF TGCGCCAGCAGCTTGTCTAGGTTGAGGACCGAGCAGTACTTC
TRBJ1-1 - - TRBV5-6 CASSFRTGSEAFF TGTGCCAGCAGCTTCCGAACAGGGAGTGAAGCTTTCTTT
TRBJ1-5 - - TRBV6-5 CASRASSNQPQHF TGTGCCAGCAGGGCCAGTAGCAATCAGCCCCAGCATTTT
TRBJ1-4 - - TRBV7-2 CASSHDGGRNEKLFF TGTGCCAGCAGCCACGACGGGGGGCGCAATGAAAAACTGTTTTTT
TRBJ1-6 - few TRBV6-1 CASRDRGGNSPLHF TGTGCCAGCAGGGACAGAGGAGGTAATTCACCCCTCCACTTT
TRBJ2-1 TRBD1 few TRBV13 CASSLSRTGVNEQFF TGTGCCAGCAGCTTATCGCGGACAGGGGTGAATGAGCAGTTCTTC
TRBJ2-3 - - TRBV25-1 CASSDRQPAPNTQYF TGTGCCAGCAGTGACCGGCAACCAGCCCCGAATACGCAGTATTTT
TRBJ2-1 TRBD2 - TRBV30 CAWNLREMGEQFF TGTGCCTGGAATTTGCGGGAGATGGGTGAGCAGTTCTTC
TRBJ2-1 - - TRBV29-1 CSVDLGRGDNEQFF TGCAGCGTTGATTTGGGGAGAGGGGACAATGAGCAGTTCTTC
TRBJ2-1 - - TRBV10-3 CAISALATYNEQFF TGTGCCATCAGTGCCCTCGCCACCTACAATGAGCAGTTCTTC
TRBJ2-1 TRBD1 few TRBV2 CASRRGEGAAFF TGTGCCAGCCGCAGAGGTGAGGGGGCGGCGTTCTTC
TRBJ1-4 - - TRBV30 CAWSDSRGLGEKLFF TGTGCCTGGAGTGATTCGAGGGGTCTAGGCGAAAAACTGTTTTTT
TRBJ1-5 TRBD1 once TRBV4-1 CASSQLQGATYQPQHF TGCGCCAGCAGCCAACTCCAGGGGGCAACATATCAGCCCCAGCATTTT
TRBJ2-7 - - TRBV27 CASSSSLSYEQYF TGTGCCAGCAGTTCTAGTCTATCCTACGAGCAGTACTTC
TRBJ1-1 - - TRBV4-1 CASSQGSKNTEAFF TGCGCCAGCAGCCAGGGGTCCAAGAACACTGAAGCTTTCTTT
TRBJ1-4 - few TRBV18 CASANQANEKLFF TGTGCCAGCGCGAATCAGGCTAATGAAAAACTGTTTTTT
TRBJ2-7 - - TRBV29-1 CSVRRGPYEQYF TGCAGCGTTCGTCGCGGCCCCTACGAGCAGTACTTC
TRBJ1-3 TRBD1 once TRBV6-5 CASLSRDRRNTIYF TGTGCCAGCTTGTCCCGGGACAGGAGAAACACCATATATTTT
TRBJ2-2 TRBD1 - TRBV7-3 CASRGQGSGNAGELFF TGTGCCAGCAGGGGACAGGGGTCGGGCAACGCCGGGGAGCTGTTTTTT
TRBJ2-1 - - TRBV7-6 CASSLEWGGHNEQFF TGTGCCAGCAGCTTAGAGTGGGGGGGCCACAATGAGCAGTTCTTC
TRBJ1-1 - few TRBV19 CASSLAGLSNTEAFF TGTGCCAGTAGTTTGGCGGGACTTTCGAACACTGAAGCTTTCTTT
TRBJ1-5 TRBD1 - TRBV5-1 CASSVNRGGQPQHF TGCGCCAGCAGCGTAAACAGGGGGGGACAGCCCCAGCATTTT
TRBJ2-1 - few TRBV7-9 CASSLVWEQFF TGTGCCAGCAGCTTAGTTTGGGAGCAGTTCTTC
TRBJ1-6 - - TRBV15 CATSRDYSPLHF TGTGCCACCAGCAGGGACTATTCACCCCTCCACTTT
TRBJ2-2 TRBD1 many TRBV19 CASSITLDRGGTGELFF TGTGCCAGTAGTATTACCCTGGACAGGGGAGGCACCGGGGAGCTGTTTTTT
TRBJ2-5 TRBD2 - TRBV6-6 CASSPRTSGSRTQYF TGTGCCAGCAGTCCCAGGACTAGCGGGAGTCGGACCCAGTACTTC
TRBJ2-5 TRBD2 - TRBV4-1 CASSPVTSGRGKTQYF TGCGCCAGCAGCCCAGTGACTAGCGGGAGGGGAAAGACCCAGTACTTC
TRBJ1-2 TRBD1 - TRBV2 CASIGRGLVYGYTF TGTGCCAGCATTGGCAGGGGGCTGGTCTATGGCTACACCTTC
TRBJ1-4 - - TRBV4-2 CASSQADRNNEKLFF TGTGCCAGCAGCCAAGCGGACAGAAATAATGAAAAACTGTTTTTT